This T cell receptor (beta chain) is drawn from a study of cytomegalovirus exposure and HLA in healthy donors (dated 2017 in TCRdb). With respect to the entire study: In an earlier analysis of 587 of the donors, around 300 Gb of sequence data and 95 million to 130 million unique TCR beta sequences from about 190 million T cells were reported. A later analysis re-analyzed previously published TCR beta repertoires from roughly 630 donors and added high-resolution HLA genotyping to study TCR occurrence patterns. The study aimed to test whether cataloging public T cell receptors could reveal signatures of past pathogen exposure. HLA typing covered class I and class II loci at four-digit resolution. Using immunosequencing, the study profiled T cell repertoires from approximately 700 subjects and related those repertoires to cytomegalovirus serostatus. Besides the first cohort of 500 to 700 subjects, a separate validation cohort made up of 120 different subjects was used. About five DR-DQ haplotypes were treated as single units for association and clustering because of strong linkage in the cohort. In a later genetic analysis, genome-wide SNP genotypes for about 55% of the 666 donors were used, and that subset was treated as a discovery cohort. Donor age, sex, ethnicity and CMV serostatus were collected together with the repertoire data. In the later analysis, no new phenotypic data were used to find candidate immune exposures; instead, reliance was placed on TCR beta sequences and their occurrence across donors. To decide whether each TCR beta V gene segment behaved as functional or pseudogenic, an earlier analysis of fewer than 750 of the donors relied on high-throughput TCR beta sequencing. Typing coverage varied by locus: roughly 629-640 donors for A, B, C, DRB1 and DQB1; more than 500 for DQA1; more than 600 for DPA1; roughly 450 for DPB1. All discovery cohort repertoires had been generated using a single sequencing platform. To predict cytomegalovirus infection status, the study brought together high-throughput TCR immunosequencing, statistical association of individual TCRs with disease status, and machine learning. Approximately 300 gigabases of sequencing data and around 88 million unique TCR sequences made up an early release that covered some 640 HLA-typed donors. Among about 360 genotyped donors of the cohort, an average of approximately 240,000 unique TCR beta nucleotide sequences were sequenced per donor, around 20% of them non-productive. Of the approximately 370 genotyped donors, 81% were placed in the genetic ancestry cluster associated with self-reported Caucasian donors.

Concerning this clone itself: This clone's antigen is unknown. No base qualities exist here, and no much larger clone lies one base off it.

Summary of the overall study and its limitations: Cytomegalovirus status was reported to be diagnosed by the classifier with high specificity and sensitivity in both the original and validation cohorts. In this cohort, only TCR beta chains were sequenced, and detectable features were limited by the absence of alpha or paired-chain data. A further reported finding was that TCR beta sequences accurately predicted the HLA-A and HLA-B alleles for most subjects in the first cohort. Because the 87-base-pair reads could not distinguish some IMGT-functional V segments, including TRBV6-2 and TRBV6-3, those segments were excluded. According to a later analysis, most CMV-associated TCR beta chains appeared to be HLA-restricted, and the HLA associations seemed to be driven largely by CMV exposure. Broadly in line with IMGT annotations, most TCR beta V segments showed up in productive rearrangements about 90% or about 30% of the time in an earlier analysis of around 550 of the donors. The only immune exposure information available for the cohort was CMV serostatus. The sequencing pipeline was judged likely to have produced a cluster of highly shared sequence variants as a technical artifact. When HLA alleles, especially DR and DQ, strongly co-occurred, attributing TCR associations to individual alleles was difficult. In a later analysis, TCR association rates were found to vary across HLA loci, with the most associated TCRs seen for DRB1 alleles and the fewest for HLA-C alleles. Compared with equally common non-associated chains, HLA-associated TCR beta chains in a later analysis were more clonally expanded and had lower generation probabilities. A later analysis reported that several top co-occurrence clusters appeared linked to parvovirus B19, influenza, CMV and Epstein-Barr virus. A later genetic analysis associated a missense DCLRE1C variant with V-gene and J-gene trimming of TCR beta chains, and an independent cohort replicated the association. Presence/absence analyses assumed roughly uniform sequencing depth across donors, an assumption that may not hold. According to a later genetic analysis, donors in an Asian-associated ancestry cluster had fewer N-insertions in productive TCRs than the approximately 690-donor mean. The study listed approximately 150 TCR beta chains as associated with cytomegalovirus. Specific HLA alleles were associated with 15,000 to 20,000 TCR beta sequences at a false discovery rate of 0.05 in a later analysis. A few of the identified cytomegalovirus-associated TCR beta chains were confirmed in vitro to be specific for cytomegalovirus antigens. Correlated functional status among segregating V segments might reflect linkage disequilibrium, but an unknown experimental factor could not be ruled out. The earlier analysis of some 540 of the donors excluded around 17 rarely observed V segments, including chromosome 9 orphons, because counts were too low. Because some donors lacked HLA typing at each locus, the association tests relied only on the typed subset. Most TCR sequences were seen in very few donors, while some public TCRs were found in many individuals. It was suggested by the authors that the approach could potentially be generalized to other disease states and immunological phenotypes.

Library prep was done by the immunoSEQ multiplex PCR assay. The multiplex PCR relied on a mix of 60 forward primers for TCR Vbeta segments and 13 reverse primers for TCR Jbeta segments. A multiplex PCR assay on genomic DNA amplified the CDR3 region of rearranged TCR beta genes. The Illumina HiSeq System was used to sequence the amplified TCR beta libraries as 87-base-pair reads. The paper's processing steps were these. A later analysis tallied approximately 87 million unique TCR beta chains across the 666 repertoires, and some 12 million of those chains were shared by two or more donors. To remove PCR and sequencing errors, raw reads were error-corrected and collapsed into unique sequences using a nearest-neighbor algorithm that merged closely related sequences. Alignment of CDR3 sequences to IMGT reference sequences was used to assign V, D and J gene segments. For a sequence to be retained, at least a six-nucleotide match to both a V gene segment and a J gene segment was required. Rearrangements were called productive when the CDR3 lacked stop codons and stayed in frame with V and J; all others were non-productive. Following IMGT convention, CDR3 was defined as the stretch from the second conserved V-encoded cysteine to the conserved J-encoded phenylalanine. The earlier analysis of 500 to 650 of the donors excluded any sequence lacking an unambiguous match to a single V gene segment. In an earlier analysis of several hundred of the donors, a V segment was called functional when productive rearrangements were above 56.7%, and segregating when the standard deviation between donors exceeded 5%. To diagnose cytomegalovirus status from the catalog of TCR beta chain sequences, a statistical classification framework was built. V and J gene assignment, in a later analysis, came from comparing TCR nucleotide sequences with IMGT/GENE-DB human TR gene sequences. In a later analysis, CDR3 sequences and most-parsimonious VDJ recombination scenarios were assigned using the TCRdist pipeline. In a later analysis, every TCR beta chain was defined by the combination of its CDR3 amino acid sequence and its V-gene family, and reads without a unique V-gene family were dropped. To address suspected cross-contamination and a sequencing artifact, a later analysis removed 450 to 700 highly shared, low-generation-probability nucleotide sequences. A later analysis calculated a clonal expansion index for each public chain from normalized within-repertoire ranks of inferred template counts. In a later analysis, generation probabilities were computed with a VDJ recombination model fitted to out-of-frame rearrangements, and the resulting probabilities were checked against IGoR. In a later analysis, hypergeometric tests were used to score TCR-TCR, TCR-HLA and TCR-CMV co-occurrence, with a repertoire-size bias correction applied to TCR pairs. False discovery rates were estimated in a later analysis by permuting HLA or CMV assignments 20 times. A later analysis grouped co-occurring TCRs with DBSCAN, adding TCRdist sequence similarity when clustering within HLA-allele-positive subsets. Repertoires with fewer than 30,000 or more than 120,000 public chains were left out of co-occurrence clustering, as were several repertoires with anomalous nucleotide sharing. In its TCRdb copy, this immuneACCESS table keeps in-frame sequences only and misses some clones. Where compared with another copy, unresolved V genes explain less than half of these, and the others have no known cause. That table is the source of V, J and clone size, and D and trimming were worked out from the DNA. Here the sample has 140,000 to 150,000 clones; about 80% occur a single time. The ten largest clones add up to 2.5% to 3% of the sample.

V is reduced by 5 bases and J by 7 bases, leaving a spacing of 14 bases between them. In the germline V gene (reference sequence), CDR1 corresponds to SEHNR and CDR2 to FQNEAQ. The CDR3 runs 14 amino acids, cysteine and phenylalanine included. Only the CDR3 region is kept as DNA, spanning 42 bases read in frame from base 1. The cohort comprised hundreds of healthy bone marrow donors. At the time of sampling, all cohort members were nominally healthy, though unrecorded immune exposures were likely present. The donor tested CMV seronegative and was one of the 352 seronegative cohort members. Every donor gave a peripheral blood sample, and the peripheral blood mononuclear cells from that sample were used for TCR beta sequencing. Genomic DNA extraction from the blood cell samples was performed with the Qiagen DNeasy Blood Extraction Kit.

The sequence derives from a female donor in good health and CMV-seronegative. The chain joins TRBV7-9 to TRBJ1-4, and possibly TRBD1, on 6 matching bases. The sequenced sample consisted of PBMCs. The CDR3 is CASSVPRGGEKLFF. Here is the DNA: TGTGCCAGCAGCGTCCCCAGGGGCGGTGAAAAACTGTTTTTT.